These T cell receptor beta chains were read from a single sample in a study of cytomegalovirus exposure and HLA in healthy donors. Libraries were prepared by immunoSEQ multiplex PCR; TCRdb keeps only in-frame clonotypes and omits some of them. This table holds 110,000 or so clones, more than 85% found once. Specimen: PBMCs. The receptors here all came from a man younger than 35 in good health and CMV-seropositive. Both conserved end residues are part of each CDR3. The D gene is left open where the match is weak. Clone size is stated in some rows and not others, as once, few, many or a class when expanded.

abundance,j_gene,d_gene,v_gene,CDR3nt,CDR3aa
.,TRBJ1-6,.,TRBV5-1,TGCGCCAGCAGCTTGATGCAGGGGTATAATTCACCCCTCCACTTT,CASSLMQGYNSPLHF
once,TRBJ2-7,.,TRBV6-5,TGTGCCAGCAGCTACCGGGACACAGCCTACGAGCAGTACTTC,CASSYRDTAYEQYF
.,TRBJ2-7,.,TRBV4-1,TGCGCCAGCAGCCAAGTAGAGCGGTCTAGGGACGAGCAGTACTTC,CASSQVERSRDEQYF
.,TRBJ1-3,.,TRBV19,TGTGCCAGTAGTATGCGGGACGGCTCTGGAAACACCATATATTTT,CASSMRDGSGNTIYF
.,TRBJ1-5,.,TRBV28,TGTGCCAGCAGTTTAAGCGGGCGGTTCAATCAGCCCCAGCATTTT,CASSLSGRFNQPQHF
.,TRBJ1-2,TRBD1,TRBV4-3,TGCGCCAGCAGCGCCGGACAGGGAAATAGTGATGGCTACACCTTC,CASSAGQGNSDGYTF
.,TRBJ2-5,.,TRBV5-1,TGCGCCAGCAGCTTTCCAGGGGAGGAGACCCAGTACTTC,CASSFPGEETQYF
few,TRBJ1-2,TRBD1,TRBV18,TGTGCCAGCTCACCAGGACAGGGGGCAGGCTACACCTTC,CASSPGQGAGYTF
.,TRBJ1-2,TRBD1,TRBV6-5,TGTGCCAGCAGTTACGCGCAACCAGGGACAGGCGGTGGCTACACCTTC,CASSYAQPGTGGGYTF
.,TRBJ2-1,.,TRBV30,TGTGCCGGACCGAGAAGAATCGGGAAATCTAATGAGCAGTTCTTC,CAGPRRIGKSNEQFF
.,TRBJ1-5,.,TRBV7-2,TGTGCCAGCAGCCTATTCTCGGTTGGCAATCAGCCCCAGCATTTT,CASSLFSVGNQPQHF
.,TRBJ1-2,.,TRBV5-1,TGCGCCAGCAGCTTTGACAGAGACTATGGCTACACCTTC,CASSFDRDYGYTF
.,TRBJ2-7,.,TRBV6-5,TGTGCCAGCAGTTACTCGGGCCGATCCTACGAGCAGTACTTC,CASSYSGRSYEQYF
.,TRBJ1-5,.,TRBV27,TGTGCCAGCAGTCCTACCGCGACAGGCTCTCGGGGGCCCCAGCATTTT,CASSPTATGSRGPQHF
.,TRBJ2-7,.,TRBV7-2,TGTGCCAGCAGCAAGCAGGGCGACGAGCAGTACTTC,CASSKQGDEQYF